This T cell receptor beta chain was identified in a study of blood T cell repertoires in COVID-19. At the level of the study: Researchers got acute and convalescent COVID-19 samples from the United States, Italy and Spain. Sources were T cells, B-cell-depleted T cells, or PBMCs; the material itself was cDNA or gDNA.

In the original processing: Reference gene primer amplification gave nucleated cell count estimates. Some clones are missing from TCRdb's copy, which holds only in-frame ones; the method was immunoSEQ multiplex PCR. V and J calls and clone size are given by that table; D and trimming were obtained from the DNA. The sample lists about 240,000 clones; around four fifths were seen once. This clone was recorded a few times. Sequences were obtained from peripheral blood. The TCR comes from an older woman with active or convalescent COVID-19.

CDR3 nucleotides: TGTGCCAGCAGCGACCGACTACACACAGATACGCAGTATTTT. It encodes CASSDRLHTDTQYF. The V and J genes are TRBV9 and TRBJ2-3, with TRBD2 as a possible D gene (5 bases). The CDR3 sequence is 14 residues long. Germline V gene lookup returns CDR1 SGDLS and CDR2 YYNGEE. V lost 3 bases and J lost 2, with 10 bases in between.